This T cell receptor beta chain was sequenced in a study of graft-versus-host responses after intestinal transplantation. Across the whole study: The whole recipient group had anti-thymocyte globulin induction followed by tacrolimus and steroids for around 3 years.

Repertoires were generated with immunoSEQ multiplex PCR, while TCRdb's copy carries only in-frame clones and drops some. The sample has 13,000 to 15,000 clones; 74% are singletons. Intraepithelial and lamina propria lymphocytes were freed from processed graft tissue. The CDR3 extends over 13 amino acids. CDR1 is MDHEN, CDR2 SYDVKM, per germline. V lost 6 bases and J lost 0, with 9 bases in between. The sequence derives from a human patient who received an intestinal transplant, so some T cells may come from the graft donor. The chain joins TRBV28 to TRBJ2-7; D is undetermined. Sample: ileum tissue, taken 16 days after intestinal transplant. The CDR3 loop reads CASSPTSSYEQYF. In DNA, the CDR3 is TGTGCCAGCAGCCCCACCAGCTCCTACGAGCAGTACTTC.